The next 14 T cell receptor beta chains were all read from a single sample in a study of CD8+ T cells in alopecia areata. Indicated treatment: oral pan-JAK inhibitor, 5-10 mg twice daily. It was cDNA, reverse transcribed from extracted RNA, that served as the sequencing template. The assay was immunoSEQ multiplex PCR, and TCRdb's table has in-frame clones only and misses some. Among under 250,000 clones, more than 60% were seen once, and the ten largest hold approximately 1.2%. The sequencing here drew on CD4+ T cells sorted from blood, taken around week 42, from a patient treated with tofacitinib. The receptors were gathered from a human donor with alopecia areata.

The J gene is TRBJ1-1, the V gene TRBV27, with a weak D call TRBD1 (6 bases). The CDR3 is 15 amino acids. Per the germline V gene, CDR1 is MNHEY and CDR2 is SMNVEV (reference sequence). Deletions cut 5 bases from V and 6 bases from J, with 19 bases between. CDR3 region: CASSPLPDKGAEAFF. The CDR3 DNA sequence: TGTGCCAGCAGTCCACTCCCGGACAAGGGGGCTGAAGCTTTCTTT.

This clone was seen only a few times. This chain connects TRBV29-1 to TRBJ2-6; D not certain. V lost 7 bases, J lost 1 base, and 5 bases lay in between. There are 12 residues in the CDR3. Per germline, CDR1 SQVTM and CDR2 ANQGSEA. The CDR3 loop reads CSGRSGANVLTF. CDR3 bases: TGCAGCGGCCGGTCTGGGGCCAACGTCCTGACTTTC.

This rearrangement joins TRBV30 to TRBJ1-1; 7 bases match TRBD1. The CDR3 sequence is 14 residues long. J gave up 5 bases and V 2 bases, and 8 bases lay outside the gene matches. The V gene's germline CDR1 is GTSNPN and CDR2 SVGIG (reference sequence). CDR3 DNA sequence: TGTGCCTGGAGTATGACAGGGAAGGCTACTGAAGCTTTCTTT. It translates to CAWSMTGKATEAFF.

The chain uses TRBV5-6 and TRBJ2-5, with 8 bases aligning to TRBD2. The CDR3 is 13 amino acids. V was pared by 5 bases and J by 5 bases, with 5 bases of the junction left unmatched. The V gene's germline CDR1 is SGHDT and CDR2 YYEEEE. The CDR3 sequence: CASRHGGEETQYF. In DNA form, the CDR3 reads TGTGCCAGCAGACACGGGGGGGAGGAGACCCAGTACTTC.

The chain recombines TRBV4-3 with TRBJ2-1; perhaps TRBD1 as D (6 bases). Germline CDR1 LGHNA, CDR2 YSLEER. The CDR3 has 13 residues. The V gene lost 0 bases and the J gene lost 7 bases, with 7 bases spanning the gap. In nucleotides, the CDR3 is TGCGCCAGCAGCCAAGATCAGGGGAATGAGCAGTTCTTC. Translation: CASSQDQGNEQFF.

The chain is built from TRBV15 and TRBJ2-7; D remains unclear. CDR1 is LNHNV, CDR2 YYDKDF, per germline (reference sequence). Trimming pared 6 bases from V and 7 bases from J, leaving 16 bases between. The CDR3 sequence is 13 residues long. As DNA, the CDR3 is TGTGCCACCAGAGGGATCCCGTCCTCGGAGCAGTACTTC. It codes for CATRGIPSSEQYF.

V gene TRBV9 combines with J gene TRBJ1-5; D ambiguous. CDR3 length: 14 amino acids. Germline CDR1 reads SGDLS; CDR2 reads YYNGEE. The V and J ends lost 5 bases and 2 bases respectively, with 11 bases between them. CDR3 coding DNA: TGTGCCAGCAGTGGAGGGATGGGCAATCAGCCCCAGCATTTT. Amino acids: CASSGGMGNQPQHF.

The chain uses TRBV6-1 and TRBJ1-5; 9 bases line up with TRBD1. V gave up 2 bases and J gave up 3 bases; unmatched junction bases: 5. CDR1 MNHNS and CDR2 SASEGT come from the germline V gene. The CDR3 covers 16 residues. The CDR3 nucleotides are TGTGCCAGCAGTGAACCGGACAGGGGACTCAATCAGCCCCAGCATTTT. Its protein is CASSEPDRGLNQPQHF.

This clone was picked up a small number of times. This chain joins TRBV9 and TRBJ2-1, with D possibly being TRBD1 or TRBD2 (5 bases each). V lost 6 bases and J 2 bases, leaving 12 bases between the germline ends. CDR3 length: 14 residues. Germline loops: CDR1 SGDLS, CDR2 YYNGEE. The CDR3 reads CASNSGATYNEQFF. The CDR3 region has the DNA TGTGCCAGCAACTCCGGGGCCACCTACAATGAGCAGTTCTTC.

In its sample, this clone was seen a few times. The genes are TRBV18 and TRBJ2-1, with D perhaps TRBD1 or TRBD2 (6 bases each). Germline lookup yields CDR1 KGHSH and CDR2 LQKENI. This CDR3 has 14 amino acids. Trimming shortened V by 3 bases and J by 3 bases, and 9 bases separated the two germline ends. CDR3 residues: CASSPGGLYNEQFF. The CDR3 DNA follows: TGTGCCAGCTCACCTGGGGGGCTCTACAATGAGCAGTTCTTC. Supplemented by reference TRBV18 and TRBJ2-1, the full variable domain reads NAGVMQNPRHLVRRRGQEARLRCSPMKGHSHVYWYRQLPEEGLKFMVYLQKENIIDESGMPKERFSAEFPKEGPSILRIQQVVRGDSAAYFCASSPGGLYNEQFFGPGTRLTVL.

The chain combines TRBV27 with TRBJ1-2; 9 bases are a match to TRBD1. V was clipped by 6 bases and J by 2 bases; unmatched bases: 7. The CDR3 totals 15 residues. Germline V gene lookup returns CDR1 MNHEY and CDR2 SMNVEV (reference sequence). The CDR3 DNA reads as TGTGCCAGCAGAGTTGGCGGACAGGGGAACTATGGCTACACCTTC. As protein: CASRVGGQGNYGYTF.

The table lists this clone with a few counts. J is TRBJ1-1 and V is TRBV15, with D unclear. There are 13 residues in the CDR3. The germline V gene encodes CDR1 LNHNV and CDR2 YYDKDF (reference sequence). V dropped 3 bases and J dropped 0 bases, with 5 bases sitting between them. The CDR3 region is CATSSLLNTEAFF. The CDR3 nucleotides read TGTGCCACCAGCAGTCTCTTGAACACTGAAGCTTTCTTT.

CDR3 nucleotide sequence: TGTGCCAGCAGCTCCGGAGGTCAAGCTTTCTTT. Its translation: CASSSGGQAFF. The chain carries TRBV7-3 and TRBJ1-1, with D hard to call. Per germline, CDR1 SGHTA and CDR2 FQGTGA. Trimming took 4 bases from V and 9 from J, leaving 9 bases between them. The CDR3 totals 11 residues.

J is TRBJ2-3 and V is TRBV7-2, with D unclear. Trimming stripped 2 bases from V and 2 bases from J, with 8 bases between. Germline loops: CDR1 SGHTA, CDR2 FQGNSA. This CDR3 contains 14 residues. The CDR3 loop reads CASSLRMYTDTQYF. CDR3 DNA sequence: TGTGCCAGCAGCTTAAGGATGTACACAGATACGCAGTATTTT.